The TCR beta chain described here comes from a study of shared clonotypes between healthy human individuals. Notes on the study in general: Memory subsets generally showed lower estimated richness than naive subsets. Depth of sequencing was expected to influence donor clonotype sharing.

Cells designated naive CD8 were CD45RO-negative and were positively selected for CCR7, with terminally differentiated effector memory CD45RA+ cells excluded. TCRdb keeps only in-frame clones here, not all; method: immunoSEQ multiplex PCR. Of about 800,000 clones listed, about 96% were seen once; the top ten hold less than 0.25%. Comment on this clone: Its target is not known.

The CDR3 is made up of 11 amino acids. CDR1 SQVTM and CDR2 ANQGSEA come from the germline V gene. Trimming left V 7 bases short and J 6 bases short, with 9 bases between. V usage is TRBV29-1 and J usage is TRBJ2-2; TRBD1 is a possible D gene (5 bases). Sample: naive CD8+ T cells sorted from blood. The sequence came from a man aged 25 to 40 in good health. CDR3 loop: CSGQGSGELFF. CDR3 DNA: TGCAGCGGCCAGGGTTCCGGGGAGCTGTTTTTT.